Listed below are T cell receptor beta chains from one sample, sequenced in a study of T cell responses to AZD1222 COVID-19 vaccine. The repertoire was sequenced with immunoSEQ multiplex PCR; TCRdb's copy has only in-frame clones and lacks some. The sample holds about 98,000 clones, roughly 84% seen once. The specimen was peripheral blood, collected on day 0 of AZD1222 vaccination. The receptors shown here come from an adult in good health. Both conserved end residues are part of each CDR3. A D gene is named only where the DNA matches it firmly. Rows give clone size only sometimes, using once, few, many, or a class for an expanded clone.

-,TRBJ2-5,TRBV24-1,once,CATSEGGAETQYF,TGTGCCACCAGTGAGGGGGGCGCAGAGACCCAGTACTTC
-,TRBJ1-1,TRBV5-1,-,CASSLDISGGTEAFF,TGCGCCAGCAGCTTGGACATTTCTGGGGGCACTGAAGCTTTCTTT
-,TRBJ1-4,TRBV6-2/TRBV6-3,-,CASSYLFRELFF,TGTGCCAGCAGTTACCTTTTCCGCGAACTGTTTTTT
-,TRBJ2-3,TRBV28,-,CASSFWGEQADTQYF,TGTGCCAGCAGTTTCTGGGGGGAGCAGGCAGATACGCAGTATTTT
-,TRBJ2-7,TRBV28,once,CASRRGSGSYEQYF,TGTGCCAGCAGGAGGGGTTCCGGCTCCTACGAGCAGTACTTC
-,TRBJ1-5,TRBV28,-,CASTARRRDNQPQHF,TGTGCCAGCACCGCGAGGCGGAGGGACAATCAGCCCCAGCATTTT
-,TRBJ1-5,TRBV7-2,-,CASSQYRVNQPQHF,TGTGCCAGCAGCCAGTACAGGGTGAATCAGCCCCAGCATTTT
-,TRBJ1-6,TRBV7-6,-,CASSLEGDPGSPLHF,TGTGCCAGCAGCTTAGAAGGCGACCCGGGGTCACCCCTCCACTTT
-,TRBJ2-2,TRBV4-3,-,CASSQQGTAGVPGELFF,TGCGCCAGCAGCCAACAGGGGACCGCGGGGGTTCCCGGGGAGCTGTTTTTT
-,TRBJ2-6,TRBV29-1,few,CSTTDSGANVLTF,TGCAGCACTACAGACTCTGGGGCCAACGTCCTGACTTTC
-,TRBJ1-1,TRBV6-5,-,CASSSPEGEAFF,TGTGCCAGCAGTTCCCCAGAGGGTGAAGCTTTCTTT
TRBD1,TRBJ1-2,TRBV15,-,CATSRDPGGKYGYTF,TGTGCCACCAGCAGAGATCCAGGGGGCAAGTATGGCTACACCTTC
-,TRBJ2-3,TRBV11-2,-,CASSLAPGVRHTDTQYF,TGTGCCAGCAGCTTAGCCCCCGGTGTTCGGCACACAGATACGCAGTATTTT
-,TRBJ2-2,TRBV4-1,-,CASSQALFGFGNTGELFF,TGCGCCAGCAGCCAAGCCCTCTTTGGGTTTGGGAACACCGGGGAGCTGTTTTTT
-,TRBJ2-2,TRBV7-8,-,CASSLSVISGRGSAGELFF,TGTGCCAGCAGCTTATCCGTTATTTCGGGCAGGGGTTCGGCCGGGGAGCTGTTTTTT
-,TRBJ1-6,TRBV14,-,CASSQGPQAAWRSPLHF,TGTGCCAGCAGCCAAGGACCCCAAGCAGCCTGGCGTTCACCCCTCCACTTT
-,TRBJ1-3,TRBV7-2,-,CASSLVRADSGNTIYF,TGTGCCAGCAGCTTAGTTCGTGCAGACTCTGGAAACACCATATATTTT
-,TRBJ2-3,TRBV18,-,CASSPEFQGTQYF,TGTGCCAGCTCACCAGAGTTCCAGGGGACGCAGTATTTT
TRBD1,TRBJ1-5,TRBV7-6,-,CASSAGQGRLGGGNQPQHF,TGTGCCAGCAGCGCGGGACAGGGAAGACTCGGTGGTGGCAATCAGCCCCAGCATTTT
TRBD1,TRBJ1-2,TRBV3-1/TRBV3-2,-,CASSPVPGQDNYGYTF,TGTGCCAGCAGCCCCGTCCCCGGACAGGACAACTATGGCTACACCTTC
-,TRBJ2-1,TRBV5-1,-,CASSVGSAAYNEQFF,TGCGCCAGCAGCGTCGGTAGCGCCGCCTACAATGAGCAGTTCTTC
TRBD2,TRBJ2-3,TRBV13,-,CASSSGLAGGLHIDTQYF,TGTGCCAGCAGCTCCGGACTAGCGGGGGGCCTTCATATAGATACGCAGTATTTT
TRBD2,TRBJ2-3,TRBV7-2,once,CASSLHPGGRRTDTQYF,TGTGCCAGCAGCTTACACCCCGGGGGGAGACGCACAGATACGCAGTATTTT
-,TRBJ1-1,TRBV24-1,-,CATSRGDTEAFF,TGTGCCACCAGTAGAGGTGACACTGAAGCTTTCTTT
TRBD1,TRBJ2-3,TRBV2,-,CASSERQGMGTDTQYF,TGTGCCAGCAGTGAACGACAGGGAATGGGGACAGATACGCAGTATTTT
-,TRBJ2-1,TRBV27,-,CASSFSVGGSYNEQFF,TGTGCCAGCAGTTTCTCCGTGGGGGGCTCCTACAATGAGCAGTTCTTC
TRBD1,TRBJ1-5,TRBV6-1,-,CVSSADPGQGEAGQPQHF,TGTGTCAGCAGTGCAGACCCGGGACAGGGGGAAGCAGGCCAGCCCCAGCATTTT
TRBD1,TRBJ2-5,TRBV11-3,-,CASSLVQGLETQYF,TGTGCCAGCAGCTTAGTACAGGGGCTGGAGACCCAGTACTTC
TRBD1,TRBJ1-2,TRBV3-1/TRBV3-2,few,CASSQEDRGLNFYILIYGYTF,TGTGCCAGCAGCCAAGAGGACAGGGGGCTTAATTTTTATATACTAATATATGGCTACACCTTC
TRBD1,TRBJ1-6,TRBV27,-,CASSLGQDNSPLHF,TGTGCCAGCAGCCTGGGACAGGATAATTCACCCCTCCACTTT
TRBD1,TRBJ2-7,TRBV28,-,CASRSRDSVYEQYF,TGTGCCAGCAGATCCCGGGACAGTGTTTACGAGCAGTACTTC
TRBD1,TRBJ2-1,TRBV19,once,CASTRQGISYNEQFF,TGTGCCAGTACCCGACAGGGGATTTCCTACAATGAGCAGTTCTTC
TRBD1,TRBJ2-5,TRBV4-1,-,CASSRSGTAQETQYF,TGCGCCAGCAGCCGATCCGGGACAGCCCAAGAGACCCAGTACTTC
-,TRBJ1-3,TRBV6-5,-,CAVEQDLGNTIYF,TGTGCCGTAGAACAGGACCTTGGAAACACCATATATTTT
TRBD1,TRBJ1-5,TRBV29-1,once,CSVATGGNNQPQHF,TGCAGCGTAGCGACAGGGGGCAACAATCAGCCCCAGCATTTT
-,TRBJ1-2,TRBV19,-,CASGDRYLGYGYTF,TGTGCCAGTGGAGACAGATACTTGGGTTATGGCTACACCTTC
TRBD1,TRBJ1-1,TRBV10-2,-,CASSVTGGTEAFF,TGCGCCAGCAGTGTGACAGGGGGCACTGAAGCTTTCTTT
TRBD1,TRBJ1-4,TRBV5-1,-,CASSLGAGGPGNEKLFF,TGCGCCAGCAGCTTGGGGGCAGGGGGTCCGGGTAATGAAAAACTGTTTTTT
TRBD2,TRBJ2-5,TRBV19,-,CASSIAGGGISGKETQYF,TGTGCCAGTAGTATAGCGGGGGGAGGGATTTCCGGTAAAGAGACCCAGTACTTC
TRBD1,TRBJ1-2,TRBV10-3,-,CAITGTGSNYGYTF,TGTGCCATCACTGGGACAGGATCTAACTATGGCTACACCTTC
-,TRBJ2-1,TRBV29-1,-,CSASSLNEQFF,TGCAGCGCCTCAAGCCTCAATGAGCAGTTCTTC
-,TRBJ1-3,TRBV6-1,-,CASSEVAGPSNF,TGTGCCAGCAGTGAGGTTGCAGGGCCCTCCAATTTT
-,TRBJ1-5,TRBV7-2,-,CASSPRDRQPQHF,TGTGCCAGCAGCCCCCGCGACCGTCAGCCCCAGCATTTT
TRBD1,TRBJ2-3,TRBV18,-,CASSPGTASTDTQYF,TGTGCCAGCTCCCCCGGGACAGCTAGCACAGATACGCAGTATTTT
-,TRBJ1-1,TRBV11-1,-,CASSPLKGGRTEAFF,TGTGCCAGCAGCCCATTAAAGGGGGGGCGGACTGAAGCTTTCTTT
-,TRBJ1-3,TRBV4-2,-,CASSQEGCRTVKGNTIYF,TGTGCCAGCAGCCAAGAAGGTTGCCGGACAGTTAAGGGAAACACCATATATTTT
-,TRBJ2-1,TRBV10-1,-,CASSEDTLGSNNEQFF,TGCGCCAGCAGTGAGGACACCTTGGGGTCCAACAATGAGCAGTTCTTC
-,TRBJ1-1,TRBV19,-,CASSRQGYTEAFF,TGTGCCAGTAGTAGGCAGGGTTACACTGAAGCTTTCTTT
-,TRBJ2-5,TRBV28,-,CASSLSRATQYF,TGTGCCAGCAGTTTATCGCGGGCGACCCAGTACTTC
TRBD1,TRBJ1-5,TRBV19,medium-sized,CASTSLSTGGVQPQHF,TGTGCCAGTACCTCCCTTAGCACAGGGGGCGTTCAGCCCCAGCATTTT
TRBD2,TRBJ2-4,TRBV7-9,-,CASSSKDSGGGNIQYF,TGTGCCAGCAGCTCCAAGGACAGCGGGGGGGGAAACATTCAGTACTTC